This T cell receptor (beta chain) came from a study of blood T cell repertoires in COVID-19. The V and J ends lost 5 bases and 5 bases respectively, with 13 bases between them. Germline lookup yields CDR1 MNHNY and CDR2 SVGAGI (reference sequence). This CDR3 is built from 13 residues. This table comes from immunoSEQ multiplex PCR, and its TCRdb copy is limited to in-frame clones, with some not included. This sample carries tens of thousands of clones, about nine tenths of them seen once, and the ten largest clones take roughly 3.1%. The rearrangement uses TRBV6-6 and TRBJ2-7; D might be TRBD1 (5 bases). The sample was peripheral blood. The source of this sequence is a woman in her forties or fifties with active or convalescent COVID-19. In DNA, the CDR3 is TGTGCCAGCAGTAGGACACCCCTTAACGAGCAGTACTTC. Translated, it gives CASSRTPLNEQYF.